Presented here are 3 T cell receptor beta chains from one specimen sequenced in a study of blood T cell repertoires in COVID-19. The table came from immunoSEQ multiplex PCR; TCRdb's copy has only in-frame clones and leaves some out. This sample has hundreds of thousands of clones, with about nine tenths found just once. The sample consisted of PBMCs or T cells enriched from blood (not recorded which). These receptors originate from a man aged 40-55 years who had recovered from COVID-19.

The chain joins TRBV28 to TRBJ1-5; D may be TRBD1 (6 bases). The CDR3 length is 16 residues. Deletions cut 5 bases from V and 0 bases from J, with 14 bases between. Germline lookup yields CDR1 MDHEN and CDR2 SYDVKM. For the CDR3, the DNA is TGTGCCAGCAGTCCCCCTGGACAGTCTAGCAATCAGCCCCAGCATTTT. Protein: CASSPPGQSSNQPQHF.

V is TRBV5-4 and J is TRBJ2-7, with TRBD2 identical over 10 bases. This CDR3 is 16 amino acids long. Trimming at V came to 0 bases and at J to 4 bases, leaving 7 bases not matched to a gene. CDR1 and CDR2 (germline): SGHNT, YYREEE (reference sequence). CDR3 DNA: TGTGCCAGCAGCTTGGAGCCTAGCGGGGGACCTTACGAGCAGTACTTC. Its translation: CASSLEPSGGPYEQYF.

The V gene is TRBV3-1 (or the pseudogene TRBV3-2), the J gene TRBJ1-6, with D possibly being TRBD1 (6 bases). Trimming removed 6 bases at V and 11 bases at J, with 11 bases between. The CDR3 consists of 12 residues. Germline V gives CDR1 LGHDT, CDR2 YNNKEL (reference sequence). The chain's CDR3 is CASSEGGAPLHF. In DNA, the CDR3 is TGTGCCAGCAGTGAGGGGGGGGCACCCCTCCACTTT.